These 14 T cell receptor beta chains share one sample of origin, sequenced in a study of T cells in women clearing cervical HPV infection. Some clones are missing from TCRdb's copy, which holds only in-frame ones; the method was immunoSEQ multiplex PCR. Recorded for this sample: approximately 41,000 clones. The sample consisted of blood buffy coat. These receptors originate from a woman aged 18 to 69 with a cervical HPV16 infection that either progressed to CIN3+ or cleared (not recorded which).

Worth noting for this clone: The read finishes 3 residues shy of the CDR3 end, and the germline J gene is used to complete it. The rearrangement joins TRBV5-1 to TRBJ2-2; 13 bases are shared with TRBD2. The CDR3 has 17 amino acids. V gave up 2 bases and J gave up 8 bases; unmatched junction bases: 9. Looked up from germline, CDR1 is SGHRS and CDR2 is YFSETQ. The sequenced CDR3 bases are TGCGCCAGCAGCTTTGAGACTAGCGGGAGGAATATGGGGGAG. Translation: CASSFETSGRNMGE. The complete CDR3 reads CASSFETSGRNMGELFF.

About this clone: With the read ending 3 residues before the CDR3 end, the germline J gene is used to fill in that end. The sample holds other DNA sequences that translate to the same CDR3. The chain recombines TRBV6-1 with TRBJ2-2; D might be TRBD1 (5 bases). Looked up from germline, CDR1 is MNHNS and CDR2 is SASEGT. V gave up 2 bases and J gave up 0 bases, with 16 bases separating them. CDR3 size: 18 residues. The CDR3 here is CASSEFAYRPSNTGELFF. Incomplete CDR3 DNA: TGTGCCAGCAGTGAATTCGCTTACAGGCCGTCGAACACCGGGGAG.

Of note for this clone: From the germline J gene comes the end of the CDR3, since the read stops 3 residues before it. The V call is TRBV20-1, the J call TRBJ2-1; 9 bases are a match to TRBD2. Unmatched junction bases numbered 12, after V lost 0 bases and J lost 0 bases. The CDR3 consists of 19 residues. The V gene's germline CDR1 is DFQATT and CDR2 SNEGSKA (reference sequence). CDR3 amino acids: CSARDHSSGTMSSYNEQFF. Partial CDR3 DNA: TGCAGTGCTAGAGATCATTCTAGCGGGACCATGTCCTCCTACAATGAG.

With regard to this clone: The CDR3 end falls 3 residues outside the read, so it is completed with the germline J gene. The rearrangement uses TRBV13 and TRBJ2-2; no firm D call. The CDR3 runs to 12 residues. The V end lost 5 bases, the J end lost 7 bases, and 8 bases lay between the germline ends. Germline-derived CDR1 and CDR2 are PRHDT and FYEKMQ (reference sequence). The sequenced part of the CDR3 DNA is TGTGCCAGCAGCACCTACGTCGGGGAG. This translates into CASSTYVGE. In full, the CDR3 reads CASSTYVGELFF. Supplemented by reference TRBV13 and TRBJ2-2, the full variable domain reads AAGVIQSPRHLIKEKRETATLKCYPIPRHDTVYWYQQGPGQDPQFLISFYEKMQSDKGSIPDRFSAQQFSDYHSELNMSSLELGDSALYFCASSTYVGELFFGEGSRLTVL.

The part of the CDR3 DNA that was read is TGTGCCAGTAGTATAAGCGTCTCTGGAAACACC. Its translation is CASSISVSGNT. The whole CDR3 protein reads CASSISVSGNTIYF. V usage is TRBV19 and J usage is TRBJ1-3, with unresolved D. The read terminates 3 residues ahead of where the CDR3 ends, so the germline J gene completes it. Between the trimmed V and J ends, which lost 2 bases and 0 bases, there was a span of 5 bases. Germline values: CDR1 LNHDA, CDR2 SQIVND (reference sequence). The CDR3 is 14 residues long. The full variable domain, completed using reference TRBV19 and TRBJ1-3, is DGGITQSPKYLFRKEGQNVTLSCEQNLNHDAMYWYRQDPGQGLRLIYYSQIVNDFQKGDIAEGYSVSREKKESFPLTVTSAQKNPTAFYLCASSISVSGNTIYFGEGSWLTVV.

On this clone itself: Coverage ceases 3 residues before the CDR3 finishes, and the germline J gene fills in the end. The chain combines TRBV5-1 with TRBJ1-2; 9 bases agree with TRBD1. This CDR3 spans 16 amino acids. Germline values: CDR1 SGHRS, CDR2 YFSETQ. V was clipped by 10 bases and J by 1 base; unmatched bases: 14. This CDR3 reads CASKPDRGGRNYGYTF. Incomplete CDR3 DNA: TGCGCCTCAAAGCCGGACAGGGGAGGCCGTAACTATGGC.

A note on this clone: The read ends 3 residues early relative to the CDR3; the germline J gene fills the gap. The rearrangement joins TRBV5-5 to TRBJ1-6; D might be TRBD1 (6 bases). CDR1 and CDR2 (germline): SGHKS, YYEKEE (reference sequence). This CDR3 contains 14 residues. V was shortened by 1 base and J by 6 bases, with 8 bases between the two germline ends. CDR3 loop: CASSLRGANSPLHF. CDR3 DNA (partial): TGTGCCAGCAGCTTGCGGGGGGCTAATTCACCC.

As to this clone: The read ends 3 residues early relative to the CDR3; the germline J gene fills the gap. V usage is TRBV24-1 and J usage is TRBJ2-3; 7 bases agree with TRBD1. The V and J ends lost 3 bases and 0 bases, in that order; junction bases with no gene match: 11. The germline V gene encodes CDR1 KGHDR and CDR2 SFDVKD. The CDR3 spans 18 residues. The covered CDR3 bases are TGTGCCACCAGTGATCTCAACAGGGGCCCTTCTAGCACAGATACG. Its translation is CATSDLNRGPSSTDT. The whole CDR3 region reads CATSDLNRGPSSTDTQYF.

With regard to this clone: From the germline J gene comes the end of the CDR3, since the read stops 3 residues before it. V usage is TRBV10-2 and J usage is TRBJ1-1; TRBD1 agrees at 8 bases. This CDR3 region has 13 residues. Germline V lookup: CDR1 WSHSY, CDR2 SAAADI. V was pared by 6 bases and J by 4 bases, with 4 bases of the junction left unmatched. The part of the CDR3 DNA that was read is TGCGCCAGCAGATTAACAGGGGGCACTGAA. Its protein is CASRLTGGTE. The full-length CDR3 reads as CASRLTGGTEAFF.

As to this clone: Read data end 3 residues before the CDR3 end; the end is taken from the germline J gene. J is TRBJ2-4 and V is TRBV2, with 10 bases matching TRBD1. The V and J ends lost 6 bases and 3 bases, in that order; junction bases with no gene match: 8. The CDR3 sequence is 16 residues long. From germline, CDR1 is SNHLY and CDR2 FYNNEI. The CDR3 protein is CASSRQGAQGKNIQYF. CDR3 DNA, as far as it was read: TGTGCCAGCAGCCGACAGGGGGCGCAGGGCAAAAACATT.

Worth noting for this clone: The read falls 3 residues short of the CDR3 end, and the missing part is taken from the germline J gene. The gene calls are TRBV19 and TRBJ2-4; 7 bases fit TRBD2. The CDR3 is made up of 14 amino acids. V was pared by 10 bases and J by 0 bases, with 6 bases of the junction left unmatched. CDR1 and CDR2 (germline): LNHDA, SQIVND (reference sequence). CDR3 sequence: CATKEREAKNIQYF. The DNA read from the CDR3 is TGTGCCACCAAAGAGCGGGAAGCCAAAAACATT.

On this clone itself: The read falls 3 residues short of the CDR3 end, and the missing part is taken from the germline J gene. This chain connects TRBV6-1 to TRBJ1-2; D gene uncertain. The CDR3 runs to 12 residues. From germline, CDR1 is MNHNS and CDR2 SASEGT. Here the CDR3 reads CASSETPYGYTF. The CDR3 bases that were read are TGTGCCAGCAGTGAAACTCCGTACGGC.

With respect to this clone: The read is 3 residues too short to cover the CDR3 end, so that end is filled in from the germline J gene. This chain uses TRBV5-6 with TRBJ2-7, with 11 bases that match TRBD2. Trimming at V came to 4 bases and at J to 2 bases, leaving 5 bases not matched to a gene. The CDR3 is made up of 15 amino acids. Germline CDR1 and CDR2: SGHDT and YYEEEE. The DNA read from the CDR3 is TGTGCCAGCAGCGCGGGACTAGCGGAAACCTACGAG. Residues: CASSAGLAETYE. From start to end, the CDR3 is CASSAGLAETYEQYF.

For this clone: The read falls 3 residues short of the CDR3 end, and the missing part is taken from the germline J gene. The chain is built from TRBV6-2 or TRBV6-3 and TRBJ2-6, with 8 bases aligning to TRBD2. Germline CDR1 and CDR2: MNHEY and SVGEGT. Trimming took 9 bases from V and 2 from J; bases not matched to a gene: 9. The CDR3 length is 16 residues. CDR3 residues: CASHTGGVTGANVLTF. The DNA read from the CDR3 is TGTGCCAGTCACACGGGGGGGGTGACTGGGGCCAACGTC.